The rows below give T cell receptor beta chains drawn from one sample of a study of CD8 T cells in Susac syndrome. TCRdb re-derived calls from the immunoSEQ multiplex PCR reads in MiXCR, one entry per CDR3 protein. The sample lists fewer than 250,000 distinct CDR3 sequences, 90% to 95% occurring once. Material: CD4+ T cells from PBMCs. The receptors here all came from a human donor in good health. Both conserved end residues are part of each CDR3. The order of the fields is J gene, V gene, D gene, CDR3 protein. D genes are given only for firm matches.

TRBJ1-1 TRBV6-5 TRBD1 CASSYGTGVTEAFF
TRBJ2-1 TRBV9 - CASSVGSEGRVQFF
TRBJ1-5 TRBV6-2/TRBV6-3 - CASSYVTRRGPQHF
TRBJ2-1 TRBV5-6 - CASSLFREQFF
TRBJ2-5 TRBV4-2 TRBD2 CASSQDQLAGGPRETQYF
TRBJ2-1 TRBV6-6 - CASTNSGGGGYNEQFF
TRBJ2-7 TRBV28 - CASRQAPYEQYF
TRBJ1-2 TRBV5-1 TRBD1 CASSFAQGADGYTF
TRBJ1-1 TRBV6-2/TRBV6-3 - CASKWDVNTEAFF
TRBJ2-3 TRBV7-2 - CASSPHTEGQYF
TRBJ1-1 TRBV19 - CASTAGRWNTEAFF
TRBJ1-4 TRBV13 - CASTRGRATEKLFF
TRBJ1-2 TRBV6-2/TRBV6-3 TRBD1 CASSPDRGYGYTF
TRBJ1-4 TRBV29-1 - CSAWGDEKLFF
TRBJ2-3 TRBV5-1 - CASSPGSDTQYF
TRBJ1-2 TRBV20-1 - CSARAFPGPEGYGYTF
TRBJ1-1 TRBV6-6 - CASSYRSVNTEAFF